This T cell receptor (beta chain) appears in the sequencing data of a study of ipilimumab plus nivolumab after autologous stem cell transplantation. Study outcomes and limitations: TCR repertoire, Treg phenotype and gut microbiota reportedly support more study of this approach.

The germline V gene encodes CDR1 LGHNT and CDR2 FRNRAP. This CDR3 has 16 residues. As to this clone: The antigen remains undetermined.

TCRdb's copy holds only in-frame clones and misses some; the assay was immunoSEQ multiplex PCR. The sample shows 15,000 or so clones, around four fifths of them seen only once. The clonotype was recovered from a male donor with diffuse large B-cell lymphoma. The specimen comprised PBMCs, sampled in a trial of ipilimumab plus nivolumab as post-transplant consolidation. The rearrangement uses TRBV12-5 and TRBJ2-5; D not resolved. The DNA end lines up better with TRBJ2-7; the J call may be wrong. CDR3 coding DNA: TGTGCTAGTCACCTAACAAGGGCCCGTAGATCCTACGAGCAGTACTTC. Its protein product is CASHLTRARRSYEQYF.